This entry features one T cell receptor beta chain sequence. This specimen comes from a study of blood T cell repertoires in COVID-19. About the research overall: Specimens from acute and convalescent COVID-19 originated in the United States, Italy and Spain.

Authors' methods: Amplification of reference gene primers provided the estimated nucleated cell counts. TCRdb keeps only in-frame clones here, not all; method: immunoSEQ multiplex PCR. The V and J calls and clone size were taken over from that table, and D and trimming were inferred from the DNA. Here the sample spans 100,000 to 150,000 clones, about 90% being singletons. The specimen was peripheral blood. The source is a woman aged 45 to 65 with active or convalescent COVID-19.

This CDR3 reads CASSLGIGTVTYEQYF. The DNA for the CDR3 is TGTGCCAGCAGCTTAGGAATAGGGACAGTAACCTACGAGCAGTACTTC. The chain joins TRBV7-6 to TRBJ2-7, with 7 bases lining up with TRBD1. Germline-derived CDR1 and CDR2 are SGHVS and FNYEAQ. The length of the CDR3 is 16 residues. Losses at the gene ends were 1 base for V and 2 bases for J; bases not matched to a gene: 8.